These 15 T cell receptor beta chains came from one sample sequenced in a study of vaccination effects on CD4 cells after COVID-19. Generated by immunoSEQ multiplex PCR, the TCRdb table keeps only in-frame clones and is missing some. The sample yields tens of thousands of clones, 76% seen once. Antigen-specific CD4+ T cells were expanded with viral peptide pools in the ViraFEST assay before sequencing. Culture proceeded for approximately 9 days, and CD4+ T cells were then isolated. The cohort was immunized with two doses of either the BNT162b2 or mRNA-1273 vaccine. Antigen specificity for these receptors is unknown. The specimen comprised CD4+ T cells from PBMCs cultured with HCoV-OC43 spike peptides, sampled after COVID-19 vaccination. Noted subset: HCoV-OC43 spike overlapping peptide pool stimulation. The receptors derive from a human donor who received a COVID-19 vaccine.

This clone was counted once. V usage is TRBV3-1 (or the pseudogene TRBV3-2) and J usage is TRBJ2-7; no clear D gene. The CDR3 extends over 14 amino acids. V lost 1 base, J lost 4 bases, and 11 bases lay in between. Germline V gives CDR1 LGHDT, CDR2 YNNKEL (reference sequence). CDR3 amino acids: CASSQGRAMYEQYV. CDR3 DNA sequence: TGTGCCAGCAGCCAAGGACGGGCAATGTACGAGCAGTACGTC.

This chain joins TRBV18 and TRBJ1-3; no definite D call. The CDR3 contains 13 residues. V was cut by 5 bases and J by 2 bases, with 7 bases left in between. The germline V gene encodes CDR1 KGHSH and CDR2 LQKENI. The CDR3 DNA sequence: TGTGCCAGCTCATCATTCGCTGGAAACACCATATATTTT. It specifies CASSSFAGNTIYF.

This clone appeared once. The gene calls are TRBV4-1 and TRBJ1-2; the D gene is possibly TRBD1 (6 bases). CDR3 length: 16 amino acids. Germline assignment: CDR1 MGHRA and CDR2 YSYEKL. Trimming took 1 base from V and 6 from J, leaving 18 bases between them. CDR3 sequence reads: CASSQVGAGFTHGYTF. DNA for the CDR3: TGCGCCAGCAGCCAAGTGGGGGCCGGGTTCACGCATGGCTACACCTTC.

The V call is TRBV14, the J call TRBJ2-5; 11 bases align to TRBD2. V was clipped by 4 bases and J by 7 bases; unmatched bases: 11. The germline V gene encodes CDR1 SGHDN and CDR2 FVKESK. This CDR3 region has 16 residues. DNA of the CDR3: TGTGCCAGCAGCCCCTTAGCGGGGGGGCCGCCAGGGACCCAGTACTTC. It translates to CASSPLAGGPPGTQYF.

The chain uses TRBV3-1 (or the pseudogene TRBV3-2) and TRBJ2-6; 11 bases map to TRBD2. This CDR3 is 17 amino acids long. The germline gives CDR1 LGHDT, CDR2 YNNKEL (reference sequence). After removal of 1 base from V and 4 bases from J, the junction contained 3 bases not matched to a gene. The CDR3 reads CASSQVAGGHGANVLTF. CDR3 nucleotides: TGTGCCAGCAGCCAAGTAGCGGGGGGGCACGGGGCCAACGTCCTGACTTTC.

In this sample, this clone turned up once. The gene calls are TRBV15 and TRBJ2-7; no clear D gene. The length of the CDR3 is 13 residues. Trimming left V 3 bases short and J 0 bases short, with 6 bases between. CDR1 LNHNV and CDR2 YYDKDF come from the germline V gene (reference sequence). CDR3 in DNA: TGTGCCACCAGCAGGGGGTTCTCCTACGAGCAGTACGTC. It yields the protein CATSRGFSYEQYV.

In this sample, this clone turned up a few times. This rearrangement joins TRBV14 to TRBJ1-2; D is unresolved. Between the trimmed V and J ends, which lost 4 bases and 3 bases, there was a span of 12 bases. CDR3 size: 14 residues. Germline CDR1 and CDR2: SGHDN and FVKESK. CDR3 nucleotide sequence: TGTGCCAGCAGCCCGTTGGTCGGGGACTATGGCTACACCTTC. As protein: CASSPLVGDYGYTF.

This sequence joins TRBV5-6 and TRBJ2-1; the match to TRBD1 covers 10 bases. Per germline, CDR1 SGHDT and CDR2 YYEEEE. J gave up 13 bases and V 3 bases, and 13 bases lay outside the gene matches. The CDR3 spans 15 residues. The CDR3 loop is CASSSEPDRGRGQFF. The CDR3, as DNA: TGTGCCAGCAGCTCCGAACCTGACAGGGGGCGCGGACAGTTCTTC.

The chain is built from TRBV4-1 and TRBJ1-5, with a possible D match to TRBD1 (5 bases). CDR1 and CDR2 (germline): MGHRA, YSYEKL. Trimming left V 8 bases short and J 9 bases short, with 17 bases between. The CDR3 contains 13 residues. For the CDR3, the DNA is TGCGCCAGCTCTCAATTGCCAGGGCCGCCCCAGCATTTT. This gives the protein CASSQLPGPPQHF.

The table lists this clone with a count of one. The V and J genes are TRBV5-1 and TRBJ2-3; no definite D call. There are 13 residues in the CDR3. V dropped 5 bases and J dropped 2 bases, with 9 bases sitting between them. CDR1 and CDR2 from the germline V gene are SGHRS and YFSETQ. DNA for the CDR3: TGCGCCAGCAGTGACAATCCCACAGATACGCAGTATTTT. It is translated as CASSDNPTDTQYF.

V and J are TRBV11-2 and TRBJ1-2; maybe TRBD1 (5 bases). The CDR3 has 18 amino acids. The germline V and J ends were trimmed by 2 bases and 0 bases, with 19 bases remaining between them. CDR1 is SGHAT, CDR2 FQNNGV, per germline. The CDR3, as DNA: TGTGCCAGCAGCTTAACAGGTTTCGGGAAAGCAGCTAACTATGGCTACACCTTC. This codes for CASSLTGFGKAANYGYTF.

The V call is TRBV7-2, the J call TRBJ2-1; 8 positions agree with TRBD1. Losses at the gene ends were 3 bases for V and 9 bases for J; bases not matched to a gene: 10. The germline gives CDR1 SGHTA, CDR2 FQGNSA. There are 15 residues in the CDR3. The chain's CDR3 is CASSFGQGAWAEQFF. The DNA of the CDR3 is TGTGCCAGCAGCTTTGGGCAGGGGGCATGGGCTGAGCAGTTCTTC.

This clone was seen only once. The J gene is TRBJ1-2, the V gene TRBV19; 12 bases align to TRBD1. V lost 6 bases and J lost 6; bases outside the gene matches: 8. The germline V gene has CDR1 LNHDA and CDR2 SQIVND (reference sequence). The CDR3 has 15 residues. The CDR3 nucleotides read TGTGCCAGTAGGCTTACCGGGACAGGGGGCAATGGCTACACCTTC. Translated: CASRLTGTGGNGYTF.

J is TRBJ1-1 and V is TRBV5-1; D not resolved. This CDR3 region has 15 residues. V was pared by 1 base and J by 5 bases, with 15 bases between. Germline V lookup: CDR1 SGHRS, CDR2 YFSETQ. For the CDR3, the DNA is TGCGCCAGCAGCTTGTCTTCTGGGGATGGTACTGAAGCTTTCTTT. Its protein product is CASSLSSGDGTEAFF.

The genes are TRBV5-1 and TRBJ2-1; D possibly uses TRBD1 or TRBD2 (6 bases each). The CDR3 has 14 residues. Germline CDR1 and CDR2: SGHRS and YFSETQ. Trimming shortened V by 0 bases and J by 5 bases, and 9 bases separated the two germline ends. The CDR3 is CASSLVGGHNEQFF. Here the CDR3 DNA reads TGCGCCAGCAGCTTGGTCGGGGGCCACAATGAGCAGTTCTTC.